This passage covers 13 T cell receptor beta chains from one sample sequenced in a study of cytomegalovirus exposure and HLA in healthy donors. The method was immunoSEQ multiplex PCR; TCRdb's version includes in-frame clones alone and lacks a portion of them. This sample has 150,000 to 200,000 clones; roughly 88% occur once, and the top ten carry over 1.3%. The material sequenced was PBMCs. The origin of the receptors is a woman between 18 and 29 years old in good health and CMV-seronegative.

CDR3 nucleotide sequence: TGTGCCTGGAGTGAAGGACAGGGGCAGGCAGATACGCAGTATTTT. This translates into CAWSEGQGQADTQYF. The chain couples TRBV30 to TRBJ2-3, with 9 nucleotides matching TRBD1. Germline values: CDR1 GTSNPN, CDR2 SVGIG (reference sequence). The CDR3 length is 15 residues. Losses at the gene ends were 1 base for V and 4 bases for J; bases not matched to a gene: 6.

The chain links TRBV6-6 to TRBJ2-7; D gene ambiguous. There are 15 residues in the CDR3. V gave up 5 bases and J gave up 0 bases, with 14 bases separating them. CDR1 and CDR2 (germline): MNHNY, SVGAGI (reference sequence). CDR3 DNA: TGTGCCAGCAGTCAGGATCCCCTGAGCTCCTACGAGCAGTACTTC. It codes for CASSQDPLSSYEQYF.

The chain has TRBV29-1 and TRBJ1-5; D is unresolved. V was clipped by 6 bases and J by 9 bases, with 18 bases between them. Germline V gives CDR1 SQVTM, CDR2 ANQGSEA. This CDR3 comprises 13 residues. CDR3 region: CSVSSPPMRPQHF. The CDR3 DNA sequence: TGCAGCGTAAGTTCCCCTCCTATGAGGCCCCAGCATTTT. Supplemented by reference TRBV29-1 and TRBJ1-5, the full variable domain reads SAVISQKPSRDICQRGTSLTIQCQVDSQVTMMFWYRQQPGQSLTLIATANQGSEATYESGFVIDKFPISRPNLTFSTLTVSNMSPEDSSIYLCSVSSPPMRPQHFGDGTRLSIL.

Only one count was recorded for this clone. This sequence joins TRBV30 and TRBJ2-1, with 9 bases aligning to TRBD2. CDR1 is GTSNPN, CDR2 SVGIG, per germline (reference sequence). The CDR3 totals 13 residues. V lost 0 bases to trimming and J lost 9 bases; unmatched junction nucleotides: 3. The CDR3 bases are TGTGCCTGGAGTGTACAAGCGGGAGGTGAGCAGTTCTTC. It codes for CAWSVQAGGEQFF.

The chain joins TRBV5-1 to TRBJ2-2; the D gene is possibly TRBD1 (6 bases). CDR3 length: 14 amino acids. The V end was cut by 3 bases, the J end by 6 bases, with 12 bases between. The germline V gene has CDR1 SGHRS and CDR2 YFSETQ. CDR3 DNA sequence: TGCGCCAGCAGCTCCCGACAGGTTCCCGGGGAGCTGTTTTTT. This encodes CASSSRQVPGELFF.

This chain links TRBV5-4 with TRBJ2-7, with 12 bases that match TRBD2. Germline V gene lookup returns CDR1 SGHNT and CDR2 YYREEE (reference sequence). V was pared by 2 bases and J by 2 bases, with 2 bases of the junction left unmatched. This CDR3 is built from 15 residues. The CDR3 loop reads CASSLRLAGAYEQYF. CDR3 nucleotides: TGTGCCAGCAGCTTACGACTAGCGGGGGCCTACGAGCAGTACTTC.

J is TRBJ1-5 and V is TRBV15, with 7 bases lining up with TRBD1. Germline V lookup: CDR1 LNHNV, CDR2 YYDKDF (reference sequence). With 5 bases clipped from V and 7 bases from J, the junction kept 5 bases outside the gene matches. This CDR3 comprises 13 residues. The CDR3 DNA is TGTGCCACCAGCGGACAGGCGCCCCAGCCCCAGCATTTT. It specifies CATSGQAPQPQHF.

This clone was counted a few times. The V gene is TRBV23-1, the J gene TRBJ1-2; maybe TRBD1 (5 bases). TRBV23-1 is labeled an ORF, and its function is uncertain. Trimming shortened V by 2 bases and J by 3 bases, and 25 bases separated the two germline ends. There are 19 residues in the CDR3. CDR3 sequence: CASSQNPPLAGRNYYGYTF. The CDR3 region has the DNA TGCGCCAGCAGTCAAAATCCGCCCCTGGCAGGGCGGAACTACTATGGCTACACCTTC.

The V call is TRBV12-5, the J call TRBJ1-5; a weak D match, TRBD1 (6 bases). The CDR3 runs to 19 residues. Trimming pared 2 bases from V and 0 bases from J, leaving 20 bases between. CDR1 LGHNT and CDR2 FRNRAP come from the germline V gene. The CDR3 loop is CASGLSVGQRQSSNQPQHF. As DNA, the CDR3 is TGTGCTAGTGGTTTGTCGGTGGGACAAAGGCAATCTAGCAATCAGCCCCAGCATTTT.

This sequence joins TRBV4-2 and TRBJ2-5, with 10 bases matching TRBD2. CDR3 length: 15 amino acids. CDR1 and CDR2 from the germline V gene are LGHNA and YNFKEQ. With 1 base clipped from V and 4 bases from J, the junction kept 3 bases outside the gene matches. The CDR3 DNA reads as TGTGCCAGCAGCCAAGGGAGGACTAGCGGAGAGACCCAGTACTTC. Translated: CASSQGRTSGETQYF.

The table lists this clone with a count of one. The chain links TRBV11-1 to TRBJ2-3, with 12 bases fitting TRBD2. Trimming took 2 bases from V and 1 from J; bases not matched to a gene: 1. The length of the CDR3 is 16 residues. Germline V gene data show CDR1 as SGHAT and CDR2 as FQDESV (reference sequence). CDR3 region: CASSLRTSGGTDTQYF. The CDR3 nucleotides are TGTGCCAGCAGCTTAAGGACTAGCGGGGGCACAGATACGCAGTATTTT.

The chain is built from TRBV7-9 and TRBJ2-2, with a possible D match to TRBD2 (6 bases). The CDR3 is made up of 17 amino acids. Trimming stripped 3 bases from V and 9 bases from J, with 23 bases between. Germline V lookup: CDR1 SEHNR, CDR2 FQNEAQ (reference sequence). The CDR3 spells CASSFEGLNAGPRELFF. The CDR3, as DNA: TGTGCCAGCAGCTTCGAGGGACTTAATGCCGGTCCTAGGGAGCTGTTTTTT.

The CDR3 coding sequence is TGTGCCAGCAGCCTATTGGCGCGACAGGGTAATAATCAGCCCCAGCATTTT. It specifies CASSLLARQGNNQPQHF. This sequence joins TRBV7-2 and TRBJ1-5; 7 bases align to TRBD1. The germline V gene has CDR1 SGHTA and CDR2 FQGNSA. After removal of 5 bases from V and 4 bases from J, the junction contained 14 bases not matched to a gene. The CDR3 length is 17 residues.